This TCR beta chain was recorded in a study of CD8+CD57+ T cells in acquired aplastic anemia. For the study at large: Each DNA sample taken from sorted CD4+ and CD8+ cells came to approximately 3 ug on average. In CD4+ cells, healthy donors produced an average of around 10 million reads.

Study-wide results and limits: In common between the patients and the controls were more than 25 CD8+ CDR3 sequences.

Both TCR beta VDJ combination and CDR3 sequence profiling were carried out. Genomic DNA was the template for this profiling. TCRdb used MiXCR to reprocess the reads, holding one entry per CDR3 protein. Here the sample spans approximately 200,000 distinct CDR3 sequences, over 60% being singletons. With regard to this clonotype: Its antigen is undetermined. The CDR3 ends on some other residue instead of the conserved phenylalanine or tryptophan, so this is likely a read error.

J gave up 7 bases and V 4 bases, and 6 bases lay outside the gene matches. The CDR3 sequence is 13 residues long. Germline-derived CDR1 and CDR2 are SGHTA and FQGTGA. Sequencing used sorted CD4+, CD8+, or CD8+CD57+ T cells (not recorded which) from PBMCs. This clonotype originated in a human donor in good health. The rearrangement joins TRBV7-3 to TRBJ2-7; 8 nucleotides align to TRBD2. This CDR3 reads CASSSGGAGEQYL. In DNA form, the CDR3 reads TGTGCCAGCAGCTCCGGGGGGGCTGGTGAGCAGTACCTC.